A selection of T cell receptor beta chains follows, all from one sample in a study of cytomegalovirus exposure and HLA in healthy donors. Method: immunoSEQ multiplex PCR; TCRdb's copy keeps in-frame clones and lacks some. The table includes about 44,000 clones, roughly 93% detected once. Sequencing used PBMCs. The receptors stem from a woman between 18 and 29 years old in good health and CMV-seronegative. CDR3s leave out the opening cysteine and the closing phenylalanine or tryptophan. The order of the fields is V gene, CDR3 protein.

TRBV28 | ASSSYGTEAF
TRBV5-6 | ASSVRLAGGTDTQY
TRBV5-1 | ASSAGSGAEQF
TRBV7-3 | ASSRKGVGGETQY
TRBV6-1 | ASSRQQGDNSPLH
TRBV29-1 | SVRPSGVAGGEQY
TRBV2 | ASSVDRAHTDTQY
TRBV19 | ASSDQGAYEQY
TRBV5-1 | ASSLDRGNTEAF
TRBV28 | ASSPLARGSDTQY
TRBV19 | ASSISTTGIADTEAF
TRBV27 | ASSSPGTGITEAF
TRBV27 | ASSRTRDTQY
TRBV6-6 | ASSQPTGDNSPLH
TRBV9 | ASSVGPSGGRTDTQY
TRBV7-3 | ASSSYWWCHYEQY
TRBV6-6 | ASSIAGELF
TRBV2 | ASSAARNTEAF
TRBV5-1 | ASSLSGGGLEKLF
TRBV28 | ASSLITAGQKRQY
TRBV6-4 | ASSGTGGNSPLH
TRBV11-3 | ASSLGTTYNEQF
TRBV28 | ASRRTEAF
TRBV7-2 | ASSFRQSPDTQY
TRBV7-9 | ASSLTDEQF
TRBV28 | ASSLARGLREQY
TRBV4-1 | ASSQDGSFRNYGYT
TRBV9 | ASSVALGGGYT
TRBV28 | ASSPSGGTYEQY
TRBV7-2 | ASSLLTGWDTEAF
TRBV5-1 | ASSEQGGETQY
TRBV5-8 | ASSSRDRGVAKNIQY
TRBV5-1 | ASSLGLAGESTGELF
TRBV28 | ASSSDGEGQPQH
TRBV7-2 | ASSLLSPASGSTYEQY
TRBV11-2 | ASSLATSGAYNEQF
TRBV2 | ASSEYIDDNEQF
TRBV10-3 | AISEGQGTEAF
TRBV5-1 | ASSLRGFDNEQF
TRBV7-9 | ASSSDRLGYT
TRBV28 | ASSLWTSGGNNEQF
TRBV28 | ASREAGTYEQY